This T cell receptor (beta chain) appears in the sequencing data of a study of blood T cell repertoires in COVID-19. Overall study context: Both acute and convalescent COVID-19 samples were obtained from the United States, Italy and Spain.

CDR1 and CDR2 (germline): SGHNT, YYREEE (reference sequence). V dropped 3 bases and J dropped 5 bases, with 14 bases sitting between them. The CDR3 totals 14 residues. Sequencing used immunoSEQ multiplex PCR; TCRdb keeps in-frame clones, though not all of them. Here the sample spans some 330,000 clones, more than 85% being singletons. This receptor was taken from a young woman who had recovered from COVID-19. This chain joins TRBV5-4 and TRBJ1-1; D is ambiguous. Sequenced: PBMCs or T cells enriched from blood (not recorded which). Here the CDR3 reads CASSWEGVRTEAFF. CDR3 in DNA: TGTGCCAGCAGCTGGGAGGGCGTGAGGACTGAAGCTTTCTTT.